This TCR beta chain was recovered during a study of control samples from healthy donors and cancer patients. Only in-frame clones appear in the TCRdb table, and some are missing; sequencing was by immunoSEQ multiplex PCR. The table lists some 160,000 clones, 85% to 95% of them singletons. Germline V gene data show CDR1 as MNHEY and CDR2 as SVGAGI. The V end was cut by 0 bases, the J end by 0 bases, with 3 bases between. The CDR3 totals 14 residues. The source of this sequence is a woman aged 40 to 50 in good health. The chain joins TRBV6-5 to TRBJ1-5; D uncertain. Sequenced material: blood. The CDR3 DNA follows: TGTGCCAGCAGTTACTCATATAGCAATCAGCCCCAGCATTTT. Translated: CASSYSYSNQPQHF.